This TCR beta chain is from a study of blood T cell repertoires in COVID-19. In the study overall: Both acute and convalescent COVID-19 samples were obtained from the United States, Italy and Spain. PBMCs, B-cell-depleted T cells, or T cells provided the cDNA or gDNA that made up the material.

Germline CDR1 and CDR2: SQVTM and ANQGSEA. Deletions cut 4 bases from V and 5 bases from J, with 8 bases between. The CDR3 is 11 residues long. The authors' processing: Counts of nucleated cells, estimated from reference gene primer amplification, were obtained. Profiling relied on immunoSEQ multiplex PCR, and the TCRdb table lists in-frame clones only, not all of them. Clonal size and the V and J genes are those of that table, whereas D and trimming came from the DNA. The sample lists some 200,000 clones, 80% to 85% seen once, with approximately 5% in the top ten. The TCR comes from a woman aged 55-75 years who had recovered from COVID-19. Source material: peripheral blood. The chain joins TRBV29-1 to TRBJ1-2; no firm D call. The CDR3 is CSVVQPYGYTF. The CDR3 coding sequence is TGCAGCGTTGTACAGCCTTATGGCTACACCTTC.